The 24 T cell receptor beta chains reported below all come from one sample, sequenced in a study of blood T cell repertoires in COVID-19. The repertoire was sequenced with immunoSEQ multiplex PCR; TCRdb's copy has only in-frame clones and lacks some. The table shows 350,000 to 450,000 clones, with 75% to 90% occurring only once. The sample taken for sequencing was PBMCs or T cells enriched from blood (not recorded which). The receptors derive from a man under 40 who had recovered from COVID-19.

J is TRBJ2-5 and V is TRBV12-3 or TRBV12-4; D is uncertain. This CDR3 comprises 13 residues. Deletions cut 2 bases from V and 9 bases from J, with 13 bases between. The CDR3 bases are TGTGCCAGCAGTTTACTGGCCCAAGCGTCCCAGTACTTC. It specifies CASSLLAQASQYF.

J is TRBJ2-5 and V is TRBV12-5; D might be TRBD2 (6 bases). The CDR3 totals 12 residues. The germline gives CDR1 LGHNT, CDR2 FRNRAP. Between the trimmed V and J ends, which lost 7 bases and 8 bases, there was a span of 14 bases. The CDR3, as DNA: TGTGCTAGTGCCCTAGGCGGGATCACCCAGTACTTC. This gives the protein CASALGGITQYF.

The chain links TRBV12-3 or TRBV12-4 to TRBJ2-2; 7 bases are shared with TRBD2. This CDR3 has 13 amino acids. J lost 5 bases, V lost 5 bases, and 2 bases had no gene match. The DNA of the CDR3 is TGTGCCAGCAGTCCGCGGGAGACCGGGGAGCTGTTTTTT. Its translation: CASSPRETGELFF.

This chain joins TRBV10-1 and TRBJ2-5, with D maybe TRBD2 (5 bases). The V end lost 5 bases, the J end lost 5 bases, and 12 bases lay between the germline ends. The CDR3 has 13 amino acids. Germline CDR1 reads WNHNN; CDR2 reads SYGVQD (reference sequence). The CDR3 reads CASSLTGMETQYF. In nucleotides, the CDR3 is TGCGCCAGCAGTTTGACGGGGATGGAGACCCAGTACTTC.

V gene TRBV28 combines with J gene TRBJ1-5; no definite D call. Trimming removed 5 bases at V and 4 bases at J, with 15 bases between. Germline-derived CDR1 and CDR2 are MDHEN and SYDVKM. There are 15 residues in the CDR3. CDR3 DNA sequence: TGTGCCAGCAGTCCAGAAGGGCGCGGGAATCAGCCCCAGCATTTT. Its translation is CASSPEGRGNQPQHF.

The rearrangement joins TRBV5-1 to TRBJ1-2, with TRBD1 identical over 7 bases. This CDR3 is built from 13 residues. V trimming: 4 bases; J trimming: 8 bases; junction bases outside the gene matches: 8. CDR1 is SGHRS and CDR2 is YFSETQ in the germline V gene. The chain's CDR3 is CASSTGQVAGYTF. CDR3 nucleotide sequence: TGCGCCAGCAGCACTGGACAGGTGGCGGGCTACACCTTC.

The chain combines TRBV5-1 with TRBJ2-7, with 10 bases matching TRBD2. CDR3 length equals 17 residues. The ends lost 4 bases at V and 6 bases at J; junction bases unmatched: 16. Germline V gene sequence: CDR1 SGHRS, CDR2 YFSETQ. Here the CDR3 reads CASSGGTSGTSSGEQYF. Written as DNA, the CDR3 is TGCGCCAGCAGCGGTGGTACTAGCGGGACCTCCTCTGGCGAGCAGTACTTC.

The genes are TRBV7-6 and TRBJ2-5, with D possibly matching TRBD1 (6 bases). V gave up 5 bases and J gave up 1 base, with 20 bases separating them. Germline CDR1 is SGHVS and CDR2 is FNYEAQ. This CDR3 region has 17 residues. CDR3 residues: CASSPQLYLTGQETQYF. CDR3 in DNA: TGTGCCAGCAGCCCCCAACTTTACCTGACAGGCCAAGAGACCCAGTACTTC.

V usage is TRBV24-1 and J usage is TRBJ2-1; D is unclear. CDR1 and CDR2 (germline): KGHDR, SFDVKD. The CDR3 is 13 amino acids. Trimming pared 2 bases from V and 4 bases from J, leaving 5 bases between. The DNA of the CDR3 is TGTGCCACCAGTGATTCCATTTACAATGAGCAGTTCTTC. Its protein is CATSDSIYNEQFF.

This clone is a singleton in its sample. This chain uses TRBV19 with TRBJ2-7, with 9 bases lining up with TRBD2. Germline CDR1 LNHDA, CDR2 SQIVND (reference sequence). The CDR3 is 15 residues long. Trimming removed 5 bases from V and 3 bases from J; junction bases left unmatched: 8. In nucleotides, the CDR3 is TGTGCCAGTAGTTTTGGACTAGCGAGTGACTACGAGCAGTACTTC. Protein: CASSFGLASDYEQYF.

In this sample, this clone turned up a few times. The chain has TRBV19 and TRBJ2-7; D is undetermined. V lost 7 bases, J lost 2 bases, and 18 bases lay in between. The germline gives CDR1 LNHDA, CDR2 SQIVND (reference sequence). The CDR3 consists of 15 residues. The CDR3 DNA reads as TGTGCCAGTAAGGTTCGGAGCTCAACTACCTACGAGCAGTACTTC. Protein sequence: CASKVRSSTTYEQYF. The whole variable domain, remainder taken from reference TRBV19 and TRBJ2-7, is DGGITQSPKYLFRKEGQNVTLSCEQNLNHDAMYWYRQDPGQGLRLIYYSQIVNDFQKGDIAEGYSVSREKKESFPLTVTSAQKNPTAFYLCASKVRSSTTYEQYFGPGTRLTVT.

The chain combines TRBV5-4 with TRBJ2-5, with TRBD2 identical over 10 bases. The CDR3 loop spans 16 amino acids. The junction had 8 bases not matched to a gene; V was cut back by 3 bases and J by 3 bases. CDR1 is SGHNT, CDR2 YYREEE, per germline (reference sequence). This CDR3 is CASSSSIAGGKETQYF. In DNA, the CDR3 is TGTGCCAGCAGCTCATCCATAGCGGGAGGTAAAGAGACCCAGTACTTC.

V gene TRBV19 combines with J gene TRBJ2-1, with TRBD2 matching over 8 bases. CDR3 length equals 15 residues. Trimming cost V 3 bases and J 9 bases; bases outside gene matches: 10. Germline V gene sequence: CDR1 LNHDA, CDR2 SQIVND (reference sequence). CDR3 sequence: CASSISLNRGGEQFF. For the CDR3, the DNA is TGTGCCAGTAGTATCTCTCTTAATCGGGGGGGTGAGCAGTTCTTC.

This chain uses TRBV4-1 with TRBJ2-7, with TRBD2 matching over 10 bases. CDR1 is MGHRA and CDR2 is YSYEKL in the germline V gene. J was trimmed by 1 base and V by 4 bases; bases with no gene match: 4. The CDR3 extends over 15 amino acids. CDR3 sequence (DNA): TGCGCCAGCAGCCCCCGGACTAGCGGATCCTACGAGCAGTACTTC. Translating gives CASSPRTSGSYEQYF.

The V gene is TRBV9, the J gene TRBJ1-2; D gene uncertain. Trimming shortened V by 3 bases and J by 5 bases, and 17 bases separated the two germline ends. Germline CDR1 and CDR2: SGDLS and YYNGEE. CDR3 size: 15 residues. CDR3 nucleotides: TGTGCCAGCAGCGCCCTCTCTTTGGGCCAATATGGCTACACCTTC. Translation: CASSALSLGQYGYTF.

V and J are TRBV9 and TRBJ2-2; 10 bases align to TRBD1. Germline loops: CDR1 SGDLS, CDR2 YYNGEE. CDR3 length: 16 amino acids. After removal of 3 bases from V and 3 bases from J, the junction contained 5 bases not matched to a gene. As DNA, the CDR3 is TGTGCCAGCAGCGCCCGACAGGGGGCCGACACCGGGGAGCTGTTTTTT. The encoded protein is CASSARQGADTGELFF.

This chain connects TRBV27 to TRBJ2-7, with a tentative D call TRBD1 (6 bases). Germline V gene lookup returns CDR1 MNHEY and CDR2 SMNVEV (reference sequence). The germline V and J ends were trimmed by 4 bases and 6 bases, with 10 bases remaining between them. This CDR3 region has 12 residues. CDR3 sequence (DNA): TGTGCCAGCAGTTCCCTGACAGGCGAGCAGTACTTC. This sequence encodes CASSSLTGEQYF.

The rearrangement uses TRBV7-3 and TRBJ2-2; 9 nucleotides align to TRBD2. This CDR3 has 18 residues. V lost 5 bases and J lost 2; bases outside the gene matches: 12. Germline CDR1 SGHTA, CDR2 FQGTGA. The DNA of the CDR3 is TGTGCCAGCAGCCATACAGGACTTAGCGGGGGAAACACCGGGGAGCTGTTTTTT. It specifies CASSHTGLSGGNTGELFF.

The rearrangement uses TRBV19 and TRBJ2-7, with 7 nucleotides matching TRBD1. CDR3 length: 14 amino acids. Germline assignment: CDR1 LNHDA and CDR2 SQIVND (reference sequence). V trimming: 0 bases; J trimming: 4 bases; junction bases outside the gene matches: 3. In DNA, the CDR3 is TGTGCCAGTAGTATAGATCGGACAGGTTACGAGCAGTACTTC. It is translated as CASSIDRTGYEQYF.

The rearrangement links TRBV28 to TRBJ1-5; no reliable D call. The germline V gene encodes CDR1 MDHEN and CDR2 SYDVKM. Trimming shortened V by 5 bases and J by 6 bases, and 11 bases separated the two germline ends. The CDR3 is 13 residues long. For the CDR3, the DNA is TGTGCCAGCAGTGGTCCCCTCAGTCAGCCCCAGCATTTT. Its protein product is CASSGPLSQPQHF.

This clone came up once. The rearrangement joins TRBV6-1 to TRBJ1-5; TRBD1 matches 8 bases. CDR1 MNHNS and CDR2 SASEGT come from the germline V gene. The V gene end was trimmed by 3 bases and the J gene end by 5 bases; junction bases not matched to a gene: 3. The CDR3 sequence is 14 residues long. The CDR3 DNA reads as TGTGCCAGCAGTGACCTACAGGGGGATCAGCCCCAGCATTTT. It is translated as CASSDLQGDQPQHF.

This chain uses TRBV3-1 (or the pseudogene TRBV3-2) with TRBJ1-2; TRBD1 aligns across 10 bases. The germline CDR1 and CDR2 sequences are LGHDT and YNNKEL (reference sequence). The CDR3 loop spans 16 amino acids. The V gene end was trimmed by 1 base and the J gene end by 8 bases; junction bases not matched to a gene: 10. The CDR3 DNA is TGTGCCAGCAGCCAAGTTTTAAGACAGGGGGCTTTCGGCTACACCTTC. Residues: CASSQVLRQGAFGYTF.

The V and J genes are TRBV30 and TRBJ1-4; no clear D. V was pared by 3 bases and J by 8 bases, with 13 bases between. The CDR3 is 13 residues long. Germline assignment: CDR1 GTSNPN and CDR2 SVGIG (reference sequence). CDR3 bases: TGTGCCTGGAGCGAGAGGGCAGGCGAAAAACTGTTTTTT. This codes for CAWSERAGEKLFF. The entire variable domain, with the rest obtained from reference TRBV30 and TRBJ1-4, is as follows: SQTIHQWPATLVQPVGSPLSLECTVEGTSNPNLYWYRQAAGRGLQLLFYSVGIGQISSEVPQNLSASRPQDRQFILSSKKLLLSDSGFYLCAWSERAGEKLFFGSGTQLSVL.

J is TRBJ1-4 and V is TRBV27, with D perhaps matching TRBD1 (5 bases). Between the trimmed V and J ends, which lost 4 bases and 4 bases, there was a span of 10 bases. The CDR3 extends over 14 amino acids. From germline, CDR1 is MNHEY and CDR2 SMNVEV (reference sequence). The CDR3 here is CASSWSGGNEKLFF. The CDR3 nucleotides read TGTGCCAGCAGTTGGTCCGGGGGTAATGAAAAACTGTTTTTT.